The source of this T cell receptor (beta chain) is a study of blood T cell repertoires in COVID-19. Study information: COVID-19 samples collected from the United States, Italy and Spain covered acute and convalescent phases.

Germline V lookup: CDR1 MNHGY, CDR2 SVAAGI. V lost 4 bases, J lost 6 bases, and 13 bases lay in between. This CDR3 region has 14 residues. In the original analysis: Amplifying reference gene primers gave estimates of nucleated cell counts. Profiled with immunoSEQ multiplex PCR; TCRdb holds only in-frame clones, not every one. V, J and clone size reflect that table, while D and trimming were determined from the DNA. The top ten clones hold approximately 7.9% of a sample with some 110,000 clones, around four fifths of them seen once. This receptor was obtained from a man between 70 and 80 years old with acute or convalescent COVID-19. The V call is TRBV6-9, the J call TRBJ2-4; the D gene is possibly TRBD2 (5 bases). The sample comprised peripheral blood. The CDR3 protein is CASSLPGLLNIQYF. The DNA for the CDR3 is TGTGCCAGCAGTTTGCCAGGACTGCTAAACATTCAGTACTTC.